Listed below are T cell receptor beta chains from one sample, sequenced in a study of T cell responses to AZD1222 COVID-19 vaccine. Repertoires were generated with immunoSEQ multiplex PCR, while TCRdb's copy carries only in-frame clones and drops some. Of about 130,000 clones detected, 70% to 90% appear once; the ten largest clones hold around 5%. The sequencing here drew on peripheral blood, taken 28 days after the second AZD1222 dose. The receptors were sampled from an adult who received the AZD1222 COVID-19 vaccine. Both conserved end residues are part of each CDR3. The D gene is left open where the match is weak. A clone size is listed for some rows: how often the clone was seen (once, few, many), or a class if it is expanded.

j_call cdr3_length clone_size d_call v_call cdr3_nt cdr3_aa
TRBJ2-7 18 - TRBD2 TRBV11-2 TGTGCCAGCAGTGAAAGTCTACTAGCGGGGGGTACCTCCTACGAGCAGTACTTC CASSESLLAGGTSYEQYF
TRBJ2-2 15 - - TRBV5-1 TGCGCCAGCAGCTTGGGTCCCAGGCTGGACGGGGAGCTGTTTTTT CASSLGPRLDGELFF
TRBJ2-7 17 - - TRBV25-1 TGTGCCAGCAGTGAACTCCGGGGAAGGGTGGAGGTACACGAGCAGTACTTC CASSELRGRVEVHEQYF
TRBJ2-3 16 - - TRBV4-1 TGCGCCAGCAGCCAAATCAATTTGGTGAGCACAGATACGCAGTATTTT CASSQINLVSTDTQYF
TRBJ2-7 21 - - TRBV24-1 TGTGCCACCAGTGACGGAACGGCGGTGACTCACAGGAACGGGGGATTCTACGAGCAGTACTTC CATSDGTAVTHRNGGFYEQYF
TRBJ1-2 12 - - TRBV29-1 TGCAGCTCCGTTTCAGCTAACTATGGCTACACCTTC CSSVSANYGYTF
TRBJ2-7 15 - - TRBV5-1 TGCGCCAGCAGCTCCCACTGGGGAAGCTCCTACGAGCAGTACTTC CASSSHWGSSYEQYF
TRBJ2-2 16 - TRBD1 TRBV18 TGTGCCAGCTCACCACCCTCACGGGACAGCACCGGGGAGCTGTTTTTT CASSPPSRDSTGELFF
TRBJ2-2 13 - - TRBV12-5 TGTGCTAGTGGTTTGGGGGGGACCGGGGAGCTGTTTTTT CASGLGGTGELFF
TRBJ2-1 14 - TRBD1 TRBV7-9 TGTGCCAGCAGCCCCAGACAGGGCTATGATGAGCAGTTCTTC CASSPRQGYDEQFF
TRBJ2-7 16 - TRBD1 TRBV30 TGTGCCTGGAGTGACACCTGGACAGGGTCAACCTACGAGCAGTACTTC CAWSDTWTGSTYEQYF
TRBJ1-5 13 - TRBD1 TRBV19 TGTGCCAGTAAAACAGGGGGGGGTCAGCCCCAGCATTTT CASKTGGGQPQHF
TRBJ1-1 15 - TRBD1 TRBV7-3 TGTGCCAGCAGCTCCACAGGGGATGGGATCACTGAAGCTTTCTTT CASSSTGDGITEAFF
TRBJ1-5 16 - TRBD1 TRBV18 TGTGCCAGCTCGGCATCCGGGACAGGGGGCGGTCAGCCCCAGCATTTT CASSASGTGGGQPQHF
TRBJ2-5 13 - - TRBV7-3 TGTGCCAGCAGCTTATCTAGAGAAGAGACCCAGTACTTC CASSLSREETQYF
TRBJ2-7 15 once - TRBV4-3 TGCGCCAGCAGCCATCTCCAGGGTCAGGACTTCGAGCAGTACTTC CASSHLQGQDFEQYF
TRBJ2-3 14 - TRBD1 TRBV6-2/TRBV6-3 TGTGCCAGCAGTTGGACAGGGCCCACAGATACGCAGTATTTT CASSWTGPTDTQYF
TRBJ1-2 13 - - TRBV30 TGTGCCTGGAGTGTGGTAAGAAACTATGGCTACACCTTC CAWSVVRNYGYTF
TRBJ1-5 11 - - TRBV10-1 TGCGCCATCCAGTTTAAGCAGCCCCAGCATTTT CAIQFKQPQHF
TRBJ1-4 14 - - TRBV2 TGTGCCAGCATGGAGACAGTCACTAATGAAAAACTGTTTTTT CASMETVTNEKLFF
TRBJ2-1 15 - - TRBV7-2 TGTGCCAGCAGCTTTCTAGGAGGAACCGGGAATGAGCAGTTCTTC CASSFLGGTGNEQFF
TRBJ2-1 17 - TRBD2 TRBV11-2 TGTGCCAGCAGCAAGAGCGGGGGCTTTAGCTCCTACAATGAGCAGTTCTTC CASSKSGGFSSYNEQFF
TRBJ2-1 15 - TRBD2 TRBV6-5 TGTGCCAGCCGACCTAGCGGGGGGAATCCTAATGAGCAGTTCTTC CASRPSGGNPNEQFF
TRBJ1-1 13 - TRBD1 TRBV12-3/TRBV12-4 TGTGCCAGCCGTGACAGGGAATGGGTTGAAGCTTTCTTT CASRDREWVEAFF
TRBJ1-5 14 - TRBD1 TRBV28 TGTGCCAGCAGTCCGACAGGGGAGGGGCAGCCCCAGCATTTT CASSPTGEGQPQHF
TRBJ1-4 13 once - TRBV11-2 TGTGCCAGCAGCTTGGGCGGAGAGGAAAAACTGTTTTTT CASSLGGEEKLFF
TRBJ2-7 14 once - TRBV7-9 TGTGCCAGCAGCTTATCCACCCTTGGCCTCGAGCAGTACTTC CASSLSTLGLEQYF
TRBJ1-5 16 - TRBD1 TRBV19 TGTGCCAGTAGTATGGTCCCCGGACAGGGTAATCAGCCCCAGCATTTT CASSMVPGQGNQPQHF
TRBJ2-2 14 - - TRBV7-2 TGTGCCAGCAGCTTAGCGGGGGCGACCGGGGAGCTGTTTTTT CASSLAGATGELFF
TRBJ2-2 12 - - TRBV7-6 TGTGCCAGCAGCTTAACTTCCGGGGAGCTGTTTTTT CASSLTSGELFF
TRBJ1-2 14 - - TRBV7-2 TGTGCCAGCAGCTTAGCCCGGCCTTTCTATGGCTACACCTTC CASSLARPFYGYTF
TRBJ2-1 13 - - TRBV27 TGTGCCAGCGGGGGGAGCTCCTACAATGAGCAGTTCTTC CASGGSSYNEQFF
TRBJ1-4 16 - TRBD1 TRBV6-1 TGTGCCAGCAGTGTTTCGACAGGGGGCCTAAATGAAAAACTGTTTTTT CASSVSTGGLNEKLFF
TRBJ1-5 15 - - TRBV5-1 TGCGCCAGCAGCTTGGGTCCGGGGGCCCATCAGCCCCAGCATTTT CASSLGPGAHQPQHF
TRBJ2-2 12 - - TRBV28 TGTGCCAGCAGTTTTAACACCGGGGAGCTGTTTTTT CASSFNTGELFF
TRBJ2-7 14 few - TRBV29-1 TGCAGCGTTGAGAGGCTCCTTAGCTCCAACGAGCAGTACTTC CSVERLLSSNEQYF
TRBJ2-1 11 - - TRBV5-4 TGTGCCAGCAGCTTTAACAGGAAGCAGTTCTTC CASSFNRKQFF
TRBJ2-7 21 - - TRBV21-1 TGTGCCAGCAGCAATGGATGGAAGGGGGACGGCGAAGGAAATTCACTTTACGAGCAGTACTTC CASSNGWKGDGEGNSLYEQYF
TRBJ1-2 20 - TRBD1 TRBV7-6 TGTGCCAGCAGTCTCGCTTGGGGACAGGGAAATCGGCTGGGGGACTATGGCTACACCTTC CASSLAWGQGNRLGDYGYTF
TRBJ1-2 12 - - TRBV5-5 TGTGCCAGCAGCTTGATCGGCTATGGCTACACCTTC CASSLIGYGYTF
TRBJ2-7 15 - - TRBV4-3 TGCGCCAGCAGCCAAGGGGCAAGCGCAGCCTACGAGCAGTACTTC CASSQGASAAYEQYF
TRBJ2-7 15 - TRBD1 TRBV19 TGTGCCAGTAGCCATCTCGACAGGGCATCGGGCGAGCAGTACTTC CASSHLDRASGEQYF
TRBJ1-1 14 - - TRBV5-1 TGCGCCAGCACCTCGGGAGGGGGGTACCCTGAAGCTTTCTTT CASTSGGGYPEAFF
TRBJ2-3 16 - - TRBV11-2 TGTGCCAGCAGTTATCACCGGGACTCTCAAGGGGATACGCAGTATTTT CASSYHRDSQGDTQYF
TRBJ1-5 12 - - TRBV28 TGTGCCAGCAGACGAAGGGCAGAGCCCCAGCATTTT CASRRRAEPQHF
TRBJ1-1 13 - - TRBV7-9 TGTGCCAGCAGCTTAGACATGAACACTGAAGCTTTCTTT CASSLDMNTEAFF
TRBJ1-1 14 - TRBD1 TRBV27 TGTGCCAGCAGTTTAGGCAGGGGGCGGATTGAAGCTTTCTTT CASSLGRGRIEAFF
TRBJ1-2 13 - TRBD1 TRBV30 TGTGCCTCGCCAGGGGACAGCAACTATGGCTACACCTTC CASPGDSNYGYTF
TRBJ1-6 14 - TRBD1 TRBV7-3 TGTGCCAGCAGCCATACAGGGGGCGATTCACCCCTCCACTTT CASSHTGGDSPLHF
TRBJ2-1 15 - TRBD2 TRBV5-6 TGTGCCAGCAGCCCTAGCGGGGGGGCCGGGAATGAGCAGTTCTTC CASSPSGGAGNEQFF
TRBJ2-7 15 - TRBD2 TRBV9 TGTGCCAGCAGCATAAGCGGGGGTCCATCGGACGAGCAGTACTTC CASSISGGPSDEQYF
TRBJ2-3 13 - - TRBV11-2 TGTGCCAGCAGCTTAAGAGGGGTAGATACGCAGTATTTT CASSLRGVDTQYF
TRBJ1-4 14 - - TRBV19 TGTGCCAGTACCGATCGGATCCTTAATGAAAAACTGTTTTTT CASTDRILNEKLFF
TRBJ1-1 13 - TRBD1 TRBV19 TGTGCCAGTAGTGGACAGGTTAACACTGAAGCTTTCTTT CASSGQVNTEAFF
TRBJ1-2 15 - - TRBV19 TGTGCCAGTAGCATCAGAACGGAACCAGGGGCTGGCTACACCTTC CASSIRTEPGAGYTF
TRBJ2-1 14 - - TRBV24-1 TGTGCCACCAGTGATTTGCGGGAATACAATGAGCAGTTCTTC CATSDLREYNEQFF
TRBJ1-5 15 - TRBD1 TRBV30 TGTGCCTGGAGCCGGGACAGCGTGAGCAAACAGCCCCAGCATTTT CAWSRDSVSKQPQHF
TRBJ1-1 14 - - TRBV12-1 TGCCCCTGGGGTAGGGCGGAGGAAAACACTGAAGCTTTCTTT CPWGRAEENTEAFF
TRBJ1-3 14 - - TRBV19 TGTGCCAGCGCCTCGGATCGCTCTGGAAACACCATATATTTT CASASDRSGNTIYF
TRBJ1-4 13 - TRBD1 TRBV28 TGTGCCAGTTTACAGGGGGCTAATGAAAAACTGTTTTTT CASLQGANEKLFF